This T cell receptor beta chain originates from a study of T cells in Graves' hyperthyroidism and ophthalmopathy. Study results and limitations: Onset of ophthalmopathy came a median 6.5 months after the model predicted it.

TCR beta CDR3 sequences were amplified from RNA transcripts. Researchers ran a first-round RT-PCR on the TCR CDR3 using the HTBI primer set. TCRdb fed the multiplex PCR reads into MiXCR, producing one record per CDR3 protein. This sample has about 500,000 distinct CDR3 sequences, with approximately 16% found just once. The germline CDR1 and CDR2 sequences are SQVTM and ANQGSEA. The CDR3 contains 10 residues. Trimming pared 7 bases from V and 3 bases from J, leaving 7 bases between. Aged 18 to 65, the patients had hyperthyroidism that was newly diagnosed and had lasted under 2 months. It was 10 ml of fresh peripheral blood that supplied the PBMCs. This clonotype has only a few counts. The antigen remains undetermined.

The source is a woman aged 18-35 years with Graves' hyperthyroidism. The sample was blood. The chain recombines TRBV29-1 with TRBJ2-7, with D tentatively TRBD1 (5 bases). Here the CDR3 reads CSDDSYEQYF. DNA of the CDR3: TGCAGCGACGACAGCTACGAGCAGTACTTC.